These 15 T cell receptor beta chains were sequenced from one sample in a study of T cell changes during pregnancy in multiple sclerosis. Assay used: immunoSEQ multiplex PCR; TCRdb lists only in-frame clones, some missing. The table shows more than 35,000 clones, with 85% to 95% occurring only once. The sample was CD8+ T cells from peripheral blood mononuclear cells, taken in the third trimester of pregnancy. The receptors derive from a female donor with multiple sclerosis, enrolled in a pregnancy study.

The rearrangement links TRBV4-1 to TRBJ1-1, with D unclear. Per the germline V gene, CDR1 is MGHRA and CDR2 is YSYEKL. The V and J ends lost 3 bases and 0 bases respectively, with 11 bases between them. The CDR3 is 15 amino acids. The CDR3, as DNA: TGCGCCAGCAGCCAGCTACCGCAGGTGAACACTGAAGCTTTCTTT. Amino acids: CASSQLPQVNTEAFF.

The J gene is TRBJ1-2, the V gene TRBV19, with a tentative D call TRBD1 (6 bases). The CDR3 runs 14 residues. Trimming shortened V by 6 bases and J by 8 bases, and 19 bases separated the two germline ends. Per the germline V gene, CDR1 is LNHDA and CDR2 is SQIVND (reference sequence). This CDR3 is CASSPGAETGGYTF. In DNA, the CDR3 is TGTGCCAGTAGCCCAGGGGCCGAAACCGGAGGCTACACCTTC. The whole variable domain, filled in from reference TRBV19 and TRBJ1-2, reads DGGITQSPKYLFRKEGQNVTLSCEQNLNHDAMYWYRQDPGQGLRLIYYSQIVNDFQKGDIAEGYSVSREKKESFPLTVTSAQKNPTAFYLCASSPGAETGGYTFGSGTRLTVV.

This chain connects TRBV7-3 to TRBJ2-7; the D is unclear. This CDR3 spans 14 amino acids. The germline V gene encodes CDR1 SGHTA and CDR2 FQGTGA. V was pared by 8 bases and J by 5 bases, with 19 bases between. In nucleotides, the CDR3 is TGTGCCAGCTCCCTGGGTGTTAGCAGCCACGAGCAGTACTTC. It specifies CASSLGVSSHEQYF. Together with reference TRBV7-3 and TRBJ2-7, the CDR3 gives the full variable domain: GAGVSQTPSNKVTEKGKYVELRCDPISGHTALYWYRQSLGQGPEFLIYFQGTGAADDSGLPNDRFFAVRPEGSVSTLKIQRTERGDSAVYLCASSLGVSSHEQYFGPGTRLTVT.

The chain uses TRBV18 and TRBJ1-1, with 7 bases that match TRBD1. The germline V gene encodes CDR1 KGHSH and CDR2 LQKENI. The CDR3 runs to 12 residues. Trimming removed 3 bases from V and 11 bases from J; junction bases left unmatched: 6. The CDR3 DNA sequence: TGTGCCAGCTCACCGGGGGACAGTTACGCTTTCTTT. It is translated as CASSPGDSYAFF.

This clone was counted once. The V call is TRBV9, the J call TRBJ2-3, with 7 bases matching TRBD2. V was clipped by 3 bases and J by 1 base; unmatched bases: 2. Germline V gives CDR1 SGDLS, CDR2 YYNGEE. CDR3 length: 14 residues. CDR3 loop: CASSGGGGTDTQYF. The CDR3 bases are TGTGCCAGCAGCGGTGGGGGGGGCACAGATACGCAGTATTTT.

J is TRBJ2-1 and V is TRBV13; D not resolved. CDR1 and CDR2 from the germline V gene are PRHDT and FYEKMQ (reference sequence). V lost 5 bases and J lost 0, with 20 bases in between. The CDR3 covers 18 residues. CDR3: CASSPPPVDWSSYNEQFF. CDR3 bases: TGTGCCAGCAGCCCACCACCGGTTGACTGGAGCTCCTACAATGAGCAGTTCTTC.

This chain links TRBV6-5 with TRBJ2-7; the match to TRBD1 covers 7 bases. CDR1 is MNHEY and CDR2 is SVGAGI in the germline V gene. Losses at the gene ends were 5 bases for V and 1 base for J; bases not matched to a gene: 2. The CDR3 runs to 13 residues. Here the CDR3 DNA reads TGTGCCAGCAGTCGACAGGGTTCCTACGAGCAGTACTTC. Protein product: CASSRQGSYEQYF.

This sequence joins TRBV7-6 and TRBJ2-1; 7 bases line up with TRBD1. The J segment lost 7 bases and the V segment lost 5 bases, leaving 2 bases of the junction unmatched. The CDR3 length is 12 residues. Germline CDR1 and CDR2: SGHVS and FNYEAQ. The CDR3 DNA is TGTGCCAGCAGCATACAGGGGAATGAGCAGTTCTTC. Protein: CASSIQGNEQFF.

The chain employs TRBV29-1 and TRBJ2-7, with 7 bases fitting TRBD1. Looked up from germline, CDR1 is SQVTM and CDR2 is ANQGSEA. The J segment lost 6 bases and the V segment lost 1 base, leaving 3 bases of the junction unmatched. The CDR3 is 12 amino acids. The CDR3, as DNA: TGCAGCGTTGAAGGACAGGGTCCCGAGCAGTACTTC. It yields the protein CSVEGQGPEQYF.

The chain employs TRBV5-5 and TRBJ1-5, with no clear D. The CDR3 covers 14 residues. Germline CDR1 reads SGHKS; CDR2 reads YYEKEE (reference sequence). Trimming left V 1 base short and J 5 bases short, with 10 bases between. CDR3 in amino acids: CASSLSPRDQPQHF. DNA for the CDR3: TGTGCCAGCAGCTTGTCCCCGAGGGATCAGCCCCAGCATTTT.

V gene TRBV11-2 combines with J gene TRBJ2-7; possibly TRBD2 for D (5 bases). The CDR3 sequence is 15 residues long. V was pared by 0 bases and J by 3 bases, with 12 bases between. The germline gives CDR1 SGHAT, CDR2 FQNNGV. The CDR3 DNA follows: TGTGCCAGCAGCTTAGAACCGGGCGACTACTACGAGCAGTACTTC. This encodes CASSLEPGDYYEQYF.

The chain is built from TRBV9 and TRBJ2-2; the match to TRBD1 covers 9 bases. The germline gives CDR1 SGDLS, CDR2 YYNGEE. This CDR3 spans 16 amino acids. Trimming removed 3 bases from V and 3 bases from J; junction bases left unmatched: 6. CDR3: CASSAPGQGYTGELFF. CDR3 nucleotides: TGTGCCAGCAGCGCCCCGGGACAGGGATACACCGGGGAGCTGTTTTTT. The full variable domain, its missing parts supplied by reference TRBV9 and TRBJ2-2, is DSGVTQTPKHLITATGQRVTLRCSPRSGDLSVYWYQQSLDQGLQFLIQYYNGEERAKGNILERFSAQQFPDLHSELNLSSLELGDSALYFCASSAPGQGYTGELFFGEGSRLTVL.

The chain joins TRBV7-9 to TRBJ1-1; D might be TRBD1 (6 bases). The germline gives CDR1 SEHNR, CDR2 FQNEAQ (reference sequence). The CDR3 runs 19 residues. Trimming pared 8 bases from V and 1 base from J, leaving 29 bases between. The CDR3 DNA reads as TGTGCCAGCTATGCTACAGAAAGGGGGTTACGGGATGGGAACACTGAAGCTTTCTTT. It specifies CASYATERGLRDGNTEAFF.

This CDR3 is CASSYSSGGRQPQHF. CDR3 sequence (DNA): TGTGCCAGCAGCTATAGTTCAGGGGGACGGCAGCCCCAGCATTTT. The rearrangement joins TRBV5-6 to TRBJ1-5; 7 nucleotides align to TRBD1. J was trimmed by 7 bases and V by 3 bases; bases with no gene match: 10. This CDR3 contains 15 residues. Germline V CDR1 and CDR2: SGHDT, YYEEEE. Supplemented by reference TRBV5-6 and TRBJ1-5, the full variable domain reads DAGVTQSPTHLIKTRGQQVTLRCSPKSGHDTVSWYQQALGQGPQFIFQYYEEEERQRGNFPDRFSGHQFPNYSSELNVNALLLGDSALYLCASSYSSGGRQPQHFGDGTRLSIL.

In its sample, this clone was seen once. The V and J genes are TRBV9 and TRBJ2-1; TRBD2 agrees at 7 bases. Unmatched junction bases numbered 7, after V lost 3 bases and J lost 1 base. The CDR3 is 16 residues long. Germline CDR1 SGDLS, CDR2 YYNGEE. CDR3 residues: CASSGSGGGSYNEQFF. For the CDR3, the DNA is TGTGCCAGCAGCGGTTCAGGCGGGGGTTCCTACAATGAGCAGTTCTTC. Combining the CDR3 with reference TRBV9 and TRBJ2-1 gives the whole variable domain DSGVTQTPKHLITATGQRVTLRCSPRSGDLSVYWYQQSLDQGLQFLIQYYNGEERAKGNILERFSAQQFPDLHSELNLSSLELGDSALYFCASSGSGGGSYNEQFFGPGTRLTVL.